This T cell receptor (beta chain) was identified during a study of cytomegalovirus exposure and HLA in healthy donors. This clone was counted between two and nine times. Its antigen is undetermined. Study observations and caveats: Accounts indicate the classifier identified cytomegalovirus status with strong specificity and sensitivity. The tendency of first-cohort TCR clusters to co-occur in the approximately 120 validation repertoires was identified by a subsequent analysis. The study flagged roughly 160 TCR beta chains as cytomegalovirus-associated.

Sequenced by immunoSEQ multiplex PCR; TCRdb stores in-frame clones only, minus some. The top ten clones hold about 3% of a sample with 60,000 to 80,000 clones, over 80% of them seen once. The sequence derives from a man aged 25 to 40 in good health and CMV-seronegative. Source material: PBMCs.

CDR3 loop: CASSQQGGSTEAFF. The CDR3 nucleotides read TGTGCCAGCAGCCAACAGGGAGGGAGCACTGAAGCTTTCTTT. The chain recombines TRBV6-4 with TRBJ1-1; D is perhaps TRBD1 (6 bases). Germline V gene data show CDR1 as MRHNA and CDR2 as SNTAGT. The CDR3 contains 14 residues. Trimming took off 6 bases at V and 4 bases at J, with 15 bases between the two ends.